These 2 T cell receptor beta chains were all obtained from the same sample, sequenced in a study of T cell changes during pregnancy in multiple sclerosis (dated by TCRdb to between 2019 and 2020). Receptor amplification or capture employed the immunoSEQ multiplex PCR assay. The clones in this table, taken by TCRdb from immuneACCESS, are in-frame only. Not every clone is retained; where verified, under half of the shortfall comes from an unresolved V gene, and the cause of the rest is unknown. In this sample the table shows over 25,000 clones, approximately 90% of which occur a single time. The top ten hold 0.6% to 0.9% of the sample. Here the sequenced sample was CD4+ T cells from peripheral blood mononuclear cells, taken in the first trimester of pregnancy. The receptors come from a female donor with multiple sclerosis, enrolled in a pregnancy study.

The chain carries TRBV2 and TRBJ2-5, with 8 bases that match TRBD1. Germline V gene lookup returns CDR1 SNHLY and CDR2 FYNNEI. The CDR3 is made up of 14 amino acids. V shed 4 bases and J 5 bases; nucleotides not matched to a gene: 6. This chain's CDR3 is CASSADRGKETQYF. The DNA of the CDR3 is TGTGCCAGCAGTGCAGACAGGGGCAAGGAGACCCAGTACTTC.

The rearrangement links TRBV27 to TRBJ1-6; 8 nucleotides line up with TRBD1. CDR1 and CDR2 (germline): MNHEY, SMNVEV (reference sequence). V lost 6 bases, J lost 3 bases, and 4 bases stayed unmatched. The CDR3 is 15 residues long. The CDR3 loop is CASSRGPYYNSPLHF. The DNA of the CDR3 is TGTGCCAGCAGCAGGGGGCCTTACTATAATTCACCCCTCCACTTT.